This T cell receptor beta chain appears in the sequencing data of a study of Ad26.COV2.S vaccination and SARS-CoV-2 variants. Study-wide results and limits: Marked by substantial breadth, spike-specific CD8+ and CD4+ T cell responses were reportedly seen after vaccination.

CDR1 and CDR2 (germline): SGHTA, FQGNSA. Trimming stripped 6 bases from V and 3 bases from J, with 14 bases between. The CDR3 extends over 15 amino acids. Treatment given: over 15 received Ad26.COV2.S at low or high dose, single or two shots; several received placebo; per-sample allocation not given. Samples were taken on day 63 after the first vaccine or placebo injection. The sample came from a Boston adult aged 18-55 years. As regards this clone: Its antigen is not identified.

Sequencing used immunoSEQ multiplex PCR; TCRdb keeps in-frame clones, though not all of them. This table holds about 350,000 clones, around 83% found once. This chain links TRBV7-2 with TRBJ2-2; D not resolved. The TCR comes from a person between 18 and 59 years old who received the Ad26.COV2.S COVID-19 vaccine or a placebo. The input for sequencing was peripheral blood, taken in a trial of Ad26.COV2.S vaccine versus placebo. The CDR3, as DNA: TGTGCCAGCAGTTACCCCCTAAAATACACCGGGGAGCTGTTTTTT. Translation gives CASSYPLKYTGELFF.